This T cell receptor (beta chain) was retrieved from a study of blood T cell repertoires in COVID-19. Per germline, CDR1 MNHEY and CDR2 SVGEGT. V gave up 2 bases and J gave up 6 bases, with 11 bases separating them. This CDR3 region has 14 residues. Original handling: Cell counts per sample came from amplifying reference gene primers. Using immunoSEQ multiplex PCR, the repertoire was profiled, and TCRdb retains in-frame clones only, with some absent. V and J calls and clone size are copied from that table; D and trimming were computed from the DNA. The sample includes 200,000 to 250,000 clones, 85% to 90% of them seen just once.

Sequences were obtained from peripheral blood. The chain carries TRBV6-2 or TRBV6-3 and TRBJ1-5, with a possible D match to TRBD1 (5 bases). The TCR comes from a young man with COVID-19, enrolled during active disease. CDR3 in amino acids: CASSYTGGGQPQHF. The CDR3, as DNA: TGTGCCAGCAGTTACACGGGGGGTGGTCAGCCCCAGCATTTT.